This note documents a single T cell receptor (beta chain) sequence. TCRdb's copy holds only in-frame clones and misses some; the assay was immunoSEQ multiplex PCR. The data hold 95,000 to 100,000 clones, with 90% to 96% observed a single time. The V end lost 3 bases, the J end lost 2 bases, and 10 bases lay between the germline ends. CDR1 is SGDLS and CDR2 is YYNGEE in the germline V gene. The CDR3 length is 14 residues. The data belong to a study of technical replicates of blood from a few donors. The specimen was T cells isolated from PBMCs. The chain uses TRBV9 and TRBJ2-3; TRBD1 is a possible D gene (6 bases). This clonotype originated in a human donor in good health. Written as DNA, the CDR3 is TGTGCCAGCAGCGCCGGACAGTACACAGATACGCAGTATTTT. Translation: CASSAGQYTDTQYF.